Presented here are 6 T cell receptor beta chains from one specimen sequenced in a study of response to subunit inactivated influenza vaccine. TCRdb re-derived calls from the RT-PCR reads in MiXCR, one entry per CDR3 protein. Among hundreds of thousands of distinct CDR3 sequences listed, 16% were seen once. Source: CD4+ T cells sorted from PBMCs, taken around 25 months after vaccination. The receptors shown here come from a man between 45 and 75 years old who received an inactivated influenza vaccine.

This clonotype came up a few times. The germline gene is not matched at one end of the junction; a read error may be the cause. The V and J genes are TRBV3-1 and TRBJ1-2, with D tentatively TRBD1 (6 bases). CDR3 length equals 15 residues. The germline CDR1 and CDR2 sequences are LGHDT and YNNKEL (reference sequence). For the CDR3, the DNA is TGTGCCAGCAGCCAAGGGGTACTACGTCGGGGAGGGGGTTCCTTC. Translating it yields CASSQGVLRRGGGSF.

The chain employs TRBV28 and TRBJ2-7; D remains ambiguous. The V and J ends lost 6 bases and 2 bases respectively, with 17 bases between them. CDR1 and CDR2 from the germline V gene are MDHEN and SYDVKM. The CDR3 is made up of 15 amino acids. CDR3 residues: CASRIYRSGAYEQYF. The CDR3 bases are TGTGCCAGCAGAATCTATCGATCTGGCGCCTACGAGCAGTACTTC.

This clonotype was detected only a few times. The chain recombines TRBV3-1 with TRBJ2-4; the D gene is possibly TRBD1 (5 bases). Trimming left V 1 base short and J 3 bases short, with 10 bases between. The CDR3 is 15 residues long. Germline-derived CDR1 and CDR2 are LGHDT and YNNKEL (reference sequence). Written as DNA, the CDR3 is TGTGCCAGCAGCCAAGTCCAGGGTGGCAAAAACATTCAGTACTTC. Protein sequence: CASSQVQGGKNIQYF.

The V call is TRBV7-9, the J call TRBJ2-5; 9 bases fit TRBD1. CDR3 length: 17 residues. The germline CDR1 and CDR2 sequences are SEHNR and FQNEAQ (reference sequence). V lost 8 bases, J lost 4 bases, and 17 bases stayed unmatched. The CDR3 DNA sequence: TGTGCCAGCTCAATCGCCCCGTCCAGGGACAGGGTAGAGACCCAGTACTTC. It encodes CASSIAPSRDRVETQYF.

This clonotype occurred many times. The V and J genes are TRBV7-6 and TRBJ2-3; D is tentatively TRBD1 or TRBD2 (5 bases each). The germline CDR1 and CDR2 sequences are SGHVS and FNYEAQ. The germline V and J ends were trimmed by 5 bases and 0 bases, with 18 bases remaining between them. The CDR3 totals 17 residues. The CDR3 DNA follows: TGTGCCAGCAGCCACGACTCCGGGACGTCGAGCACAGATACGCAGTATTTT. This codes for CASSHDSGTSSTDTQYF.

The chain links TRBV20-1 to TRBJ2-1; 8 nucleotides match TRBD1. From germline, CDR1 is DFQATT and CDR2 SNEGSKA (reference sequence). V shed 3 bases and J 2 bases; nucleotides not matched to a gene: 3. This CDR3 contains 14 residues. The CDR3 DNA reads as TGCAGTGCTAGCAACAGGGGGACCTACAATGAGCAGTTCTTC. Protein product: CSASNRGTYNEQFF.